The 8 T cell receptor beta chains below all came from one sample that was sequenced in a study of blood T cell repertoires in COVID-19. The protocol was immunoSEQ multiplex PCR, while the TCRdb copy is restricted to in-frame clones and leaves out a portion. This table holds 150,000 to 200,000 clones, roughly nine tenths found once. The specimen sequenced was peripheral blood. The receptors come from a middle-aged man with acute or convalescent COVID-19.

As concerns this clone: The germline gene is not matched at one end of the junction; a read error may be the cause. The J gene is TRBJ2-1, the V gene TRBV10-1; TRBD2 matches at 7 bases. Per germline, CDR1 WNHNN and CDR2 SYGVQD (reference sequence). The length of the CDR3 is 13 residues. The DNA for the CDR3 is TGCGCCAGCAGTGAGTCGACACGTGAGGGAGGGATCTTC. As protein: CASSESTREGGIF.

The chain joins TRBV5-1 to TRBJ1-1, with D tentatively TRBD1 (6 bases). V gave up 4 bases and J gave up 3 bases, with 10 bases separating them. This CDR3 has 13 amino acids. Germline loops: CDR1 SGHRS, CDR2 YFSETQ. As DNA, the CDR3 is TGCGCCAGCAGCGTACAGGGAGACACTGAAGCTTTCTTT. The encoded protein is CASSVQGDTEAFF.

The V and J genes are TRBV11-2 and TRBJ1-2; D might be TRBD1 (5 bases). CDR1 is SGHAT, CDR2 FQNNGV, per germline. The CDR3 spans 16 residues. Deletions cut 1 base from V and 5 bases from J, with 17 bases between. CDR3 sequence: CASSLVAGRWGYGYTF. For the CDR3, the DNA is TGTGCCAGCAGCTTAGTTGCGGGGCGCTGGGGTTATGGCTACACCTTC.

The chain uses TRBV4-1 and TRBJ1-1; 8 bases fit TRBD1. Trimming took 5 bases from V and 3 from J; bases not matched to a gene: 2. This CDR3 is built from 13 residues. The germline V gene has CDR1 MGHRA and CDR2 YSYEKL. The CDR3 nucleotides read TGCGCCAGCAGCTTACAGGGGGACACTGAAGCTTTCTTT. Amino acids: CASSLQGDTEAFF.

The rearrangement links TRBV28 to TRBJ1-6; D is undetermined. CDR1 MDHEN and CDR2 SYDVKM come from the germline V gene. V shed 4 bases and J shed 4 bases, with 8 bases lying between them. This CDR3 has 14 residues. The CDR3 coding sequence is TGTGCCAGCAGTTCGGGTCAGTATAATTCACCCCTCCACTTT. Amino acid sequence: CASSSGQYNSPLHF.

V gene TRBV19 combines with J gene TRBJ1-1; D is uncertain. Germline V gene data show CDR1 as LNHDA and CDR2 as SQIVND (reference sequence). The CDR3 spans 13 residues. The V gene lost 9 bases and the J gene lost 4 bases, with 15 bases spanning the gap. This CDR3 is CASRQDGITEAFF. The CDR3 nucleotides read TGTGCCAGCCGGCAGGATGGAATCACTGAAGCTTTCTTT.

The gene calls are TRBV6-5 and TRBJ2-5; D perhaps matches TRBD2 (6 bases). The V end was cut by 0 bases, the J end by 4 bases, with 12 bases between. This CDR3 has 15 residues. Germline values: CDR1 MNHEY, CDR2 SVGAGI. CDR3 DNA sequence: TGTGCCAGCAGTTACTCTTTCGGGGGACGAGAGACCCAGTACTTC. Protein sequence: CASSYSFGGRETQYF.

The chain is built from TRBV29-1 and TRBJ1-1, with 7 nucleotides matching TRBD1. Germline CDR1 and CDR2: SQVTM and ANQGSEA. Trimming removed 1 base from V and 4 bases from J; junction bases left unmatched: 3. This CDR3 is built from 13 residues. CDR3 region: CSVEGQGGTEAFF. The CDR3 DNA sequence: TGCAGCGTTGAAGGACAGGGAGGCACTGAAGCTTTCTTT.